This T cell receptor beta chain derives from a study of Ad26.COV2.S vaccination and SARS-CoV-2 variants. Germline V gene lookup returns CDR1 LNHDA and CDR2 SQIVND (reference sequence). V was pared by 6 bases and J by 5 bases, with 13 bases between. The CDR3 extends over 13 amino acids. Only in-frame clones appear in the TCRdb table, and some are missing; sequencing was by immunoSEQ multiplex PCR. The sample shows around 340,000 clones, less than 90% of them seen only once. As to treatment: roughly 18 received Ad26.COV2.S at low or high dose, single or two shots; a few received placebo; per-sample allocation not given. Samples came from day 63 after the first vaccine or placebo injection.

The specimen comprised peripheral blood, sampled in a trial of Ad26.COV2.S vaccine versus placebo. The V call is TRBV19, the J call TRBJ2-5; D is perhaps TRBD1 (6 bases). The clonotype originates from a person between 18 and 65 years old who received the Ad26.COV2.S COVID-19 vaccine or a placebo. In DNA, the CDR3 is TGTGCCAGTAGAAAGGACAGAAGTGAGACCCAGTACTTC. Its translation: CASRKDRSETQYF. Complete variable domain (other parts from reference TRBV19 and TRBJ2-5): DGGITQSPKYLFRKEGQNVTLSCEQNLNHDAMYWYRQDPGQGLRLIYYSQIVNDFQKGDIAEGYSVSREKKESFPLTVTSAQKNPTAFYLCASRKDRSETQYFGPGTRLLVL.